The 32 T cell receptor beta chains given below trace back to one sample, sequenced in a study of CD8 T cells in ankylosing spondylitis. TCRdb reprocessed the 5' RACE reads via MiXCR and lists one record per CDR3 protein. Of about 130,000 distinct CDR3 sequences in the sample, about 7% were seen once. The specimen was blood, either unsorted or a sorted T cell fraction (not recorded which). All receptors come from a female donor with ankylosing spondylitis or in good health (not recorded which).

This clonotype was counted many times. In DNA, the CDR3 is TGTGCCAGCAGTTGGTGGCGGGGGAGCACAGATACGCAGTATTTT. Translating gives CASSWWRGSTDTQYF. The chain carries TRBV28 and TRBJ2-3; 7 bases map to TRBD2. Germline CDR1 MDHEN, CDR2 SYDVKM. Unmatched junction bases numbered 4, after V lost 4 bases and J lost 0 bases. This CDR3 is built from 15 residues. The variable domain in full, completed from reference TRBV28 and TRBJ2-3, reads DVKVTQSSRYLVKRTGEKVFLECVQDMDHENMFWYRQDPGLGLRLIYFSYDVKMKEKGDIPEGYSVSREKKERFSLILESASTNQTSMYLCASSWWRGSTDTQYFGPGTRLTVL.

The count of this clonotype is one. The genes are TRBV3-1 and TRBJ1-6; no clear D. The germline gives CDR1 LGHDT, CDR2 YNNKEL (reference sequence). The CDR3 totals 17 residues. V was clipped by 10 bases and J by 0 bases, with 19 bases between them. The CDR3 is CATTHLGSGSYNSPLHF. For the CDR3, the DNA is TGTGCCACCACCCACCTCGGGTCGGGCTCCTATAATTCACCCCTCCACTTT.

In this sample, this clonotype turned up many times. The genes are TRBV28 and TRBJ2-3; the match to TRBD2 covers 7 bases. CDR1 is MDHEN and CDR2 is SYDVKM in the germline V gene. This CDR3 region has 13 residues. V gave up 11 bases and J gave up 1 base; unmatched junction bases: 6. CDR3: CACDRGGTDTQYF. The CDR3 DNA follows: TGTGCCTGCGATCGGGGGGGCACAGATACGCAGTATTTT.

This clonotype was recorded at least ten times. V is TRBV14 and J is TRBJ2-7; D might be TRBD2 (5 bases). Deletions cut 3 bases from V and 3 bases from J, with 9 bases between. The CDR3 totals 13 residues. Germline values: CDR1 SGHDN, CDR2 FVKESK. The CDR3 loop is CASSHNRDYEQYF. For the CDR3, the DNA is TGTGCCAGCAGCCATAACCGGGACTACGAGCAGTACTTC. Together with reference TRBV14 and TRBJ2-7, the CDR3 gives the full variable domain: EAGVTQFPSHSVIEKGQTVTLRCDPISGHDNLYWYRRVMGKEIKFLLHFVKESKQDESGMPNNRFLAERTGGTYSTLKVQPAELEDSGVYFCASSHNRDYEQYFGPGTRLTVT.

This clonotype has a count of ten or more. A much larger clone differs from this one at a single base, so this may be a read error. The chain carries TRBV11-2 and TRBJ1-5; tentative D call: TRBD1 (5 bases). The length of the CDR3 is 13 residues. Trimming stripped 4 bases from V and 1 base from J, with 5 bases between. CDR1 is SGHAT and CDR2 is FQNNGV in the germline V gene. The CDR3 is CASSWDSNQPQHF. The CDR3 DNA follows: TGTGCCAGCAGCTGGGACAGCAATCAGCCCCAGCATTTT.

This clonotype was counted ten times or more. The rearrangement uses TRBV12-3 or TRBV12-4 and TRBJ1-1; the D gene is possibly TRBD1 (5 bases). The CDR3 has 11 residues. V was trimmed by 3 bases and J by 7 bases, leaving 6 bases between them. The CDR3 DNA is TGTGCCAGCAGTTTCGACAGTGAAGCTTTCTTT. Translated: CASSFDSEAFF.

In this sample, this clonotype turned up many times. The chain combines TRBV27 with TRBJ2-5; no firm D call. The V end lost 3 bases, the J end lost 5 bases, and 13 bases lay between the germline ends. Germline CDR1 is MNHEY and CDR2 is SMNVEV (reference sequence). CDR3 length: 14 amino acids. The CDR3 DNA reads as TGTGCCAGCAGTTTCTCAGGATTTAAGGAGACCCAGTACTTC. The encoded protein is CASSFSGFKETQYF.

This clonotype was seen ten or more times. The CDR3 loop is CASRSTSGGVTYNEQFF. The CDR3 DNA follows: TGTGCCAGCAGGTCAACTAGCGGGGGGGTTACCTACAATGAGCAGTTCTTC. This chain joins TRBV6-2 or TRBV6-3 and TRBJ2-1; 13 nucleotides align to TRBD2. The CDR3 runs to 17 residues. J was trimmed by 2 bases and V by 6 bases; bases with no gene match: 7. Germline V lookup: CDR1 MNHEY, CDR2 SVGEGT.

This chain joins TRBV15 and TRBJ2-2; 9 positions match TRBD2. The V gene's germline CDR1 is LNHNV and CDR2 YYDKDF (reference sequence). The V segment lost 0 bases and the J segment 4 bases; nucleotides outside the gene matches: 12. This CDR3 has 19 amino acids. The CDR3 nucleotides read TGTGCCACCAGCAGAGATGCCCGGGGGCGGGGGGGCGTCACCGGGGAGCTGTTTTTT. It specifies CATSRDARGRGGVTGELFF.

The rearrangement joins TRBV6-6 to TRBJ1-1; 7 bases are a match to TRBD1. Germline V gene data show CDR1 as MNHNY and CDR2 as SVGAGI (reference sequence). The V gene end was trimmed by 5 bases and the J gene end by 11 bases; junction bases not matched to a gene: 5. The CDR3 loop spans 11 amino acids. The CDR3 DNA sequence: TGTGCCAGCAGTGGTAACAGGGGTGCTTTCTTT. This encodes CASSGNRGAFF.

At least ten counts were recorded for this clonotype. The chain uses TRBV18 and TRBJ2-3; 7 nucleotides align to TRBD2. After removal of 1 base from V and 0 bases from J, the junction contained 7 bases not matched to a gene. The germline V gene encodes CDR1 KGHSH and CDR2 LQKENI. CDR3 length: 17 residues. Here the CDR3 reads CASSPLASGTSTDTQYF. In nucleotides, the CDR3 is TGTGCCAGCTCACCACTGGCTAGCGGCACTAGCACAGATACGCAGTATTTT.

In its sample, this clonotype was seen a few times. V usage is TRBV24-1 and J usage is TRBJ2-3; D uncertain. Germline CDR1 is KGHDR and CDR2 is SFDVKD. The CDR3 sequence is 13 residues long. V shed 3 bases and J shed 4 bases, with 7 bases lying between them. The CDR3 bases are TGTGCCACCAGTGATCCAATTTCAGATACGCAGTATTTT. Translation gives CATSDPISDTQYF.

This clonotype showed up just a few times. The chain has TRBV12-3 or TRBV12-4 and TRBJ2-2; tentatively, D is TRBD1 or TRBD2 (5 bases each). CDR3 length: 14 amino acids. V shed 4 bases and J shed 7 bases, with 13 bases lying between them. The CDR3 is CASSWVGDNGELFF. CDR3 sequence (DNA): TGTGCCAGCAGTTGGGTGGGGGATAACGGGGAGCTGTTTTTT.

This clonotype came up many times. The chain combines TRBV18 with TRBJ2-5; TRBD1 is a possible D gene (6 bases). CDR3 size: 14 residues. Germline V CDR1 and CDR2: KGHSH, LQKENI. V lost 5 bases and J lost 4, with 14 bases in between. As DNA, the CDR3 is TGTGCCAGCTCATTAAAGGACAGACGAGAGACCCAGTACTTC. Its translation is CASSLKDRRETQYF.

The table lists this clonotype with many counts. This chain links TRBV28 with TRBJ2-7; either TRBD1 or TRBD2 may supply D (5 bases each). The CDR3 runs 15 residues. V was pared by 4 bases and J by 0 bases, with 13 bases between. The germline V gene has CDR1 MDHEN and CDR2 SYDVKM. The CDR3 spells CASSSTGQVSYEQYF. The CDR3 coding sequence is TGTGCCAGCAGTTCTACGGGGCAGGTCTCCTACGAGCAGTACTTC.

V is TRBV6-1 and J is TRBJ2-7; D gene ambiguous. The ends were cut back, 0 bases at V and 3 bases at J, with 12 bases in the middle. CDR3 length: 15 amino acids. Germline V gene sequence: CDR1 MNHNS, CDR2 SASEGT. The CDR3 loop is CASSEADGLHYEQYF. The CDR3 nucleotides are TGTGCCAGCAGTGAAGCGGACGGGCTCCACTACGAGCAGTACTTC.

This clonotype was recorded many times. The genes are TRBV3-1 and TRBJ2-3; a possible D gene is TRBD1 (5 bases). This CDR3 comprises 18 residues. Germline-derived CDR1 and CDR2 are LGHDT and YNNKEL (reference sequence). V was trimmed by 7 bases and J by 1 base, leaving 24 bases between them. The CDR3 nucleotides read TGTGCCAGCAATCCCGCGACAGCTTCTATCTTTTGCACAGATACGCAGTATTTT. This sequence encodes CASNPATASIFCTDTQYF.

This clonotype was observed at least ten times. The V and J genes are TRBV6-1 and TRBJ2-7; 11 bases line up with TRBD2. The germline V gene encodes CDR1 MNHNS and CDR2 SASEGT. The CDR3 runs to 15 residues. J lost 5 bases, V lost 6 bases, and 9 bases had no gene match. In DNA form, the CDR3 reads TGTGCCAGCAGCCCACGACTAGCGGGGAATCACGAGCAGTACTTC. Residues: CASSPRLAGNHEQYF.

The chain uses TRBV30 and TRBJ2-3, with 8 bases lining up with TRBD1. The CDR3 sequence is 13 residues long. The germline CDR1 and CDR2 sequences are GTSNPN and SVGIG (reference sequence). Trimming at V came to 4 bases and at J to 5 bases, leaving 5 bases not matched to a gene. CDR3 region: CAWTTGAGDTQYF. DNA for the CDR3: TGTGCCTGGACGACAGGGGCGGGAGATACGCAGTATTTT. Looking up the rest from reference TRBV30 and TRBJ2-3 gives the full variable domain: SQTIHQWPATLVQPVGSPLSLECTVEGTSNPNLYWYRQAAGRGLQLLFYSVGIGQISSEVPQNLSASRPQDRQFILSSKKLLLSDSGFYLCAWTTGAGDTQYFGPGTRLTVL.

This clonotype has at least ten counts. The chain combines TRBV18 with TRBJ1-2; D perhaps matches TRBD1 (5 bases). Germline assignment: CDR1 KGHSH and CDR2 LQKENI. The V gene lost 8 bases and the J gene lost 0 bases, with 13 bases spanning the gap. The CDR3 spans 14 residues. CDR3 sequence: CASRDLRANYGYTF. For the CDR3, the DNA is TGTGCCAGCCGGGACCTACGGGCTAACTATGGCTACACCTTC.

There are many counts of this clonotype. The chain has TRBV29-1 and TRBJ2-5; no clear D gene. The germline V and J ends were trimmed by 4 bases and 5 bases, with 14 bases remaining between them. This CDR3 spans 13 amino acids. Germline loops: CDR1 SQVTM, CDR2 ANQGSEA. This CDR3 reads CSVAQLNGETQYF. In DNA, the CDR3 is TGCAGCGTTGCACAGCTCAATGGGGAGACCCAGTACTTC.

This clonotype was seen repeatedly, ten times or more. The chain carries TRBV3-1 and TRBJ1-4, with D hard to call. With 1 base removed from V and 8 bases from J, the gap between germline ends came to 8 bases. The CDR3 runs 13 residues. Looked up from germline, CDR1 is LGHDT and CDR2 is YNNKEL (reference sequence). The CDR3 region is CASSQGRGEKLFF. The DNA of the CDR3 is TGTGCCAGCAGCCAAGGACGGGGAGAAAAACTGTTTTTT.

This clonotype was detected many times. The V call is TRBV7-2, the J call TRBJ2-5, with TRBD2 as a possible D gene (6 bases). The CDR3 covers 13 residues. Germline V lookup: CDR1 SGHTA, CDR2 FQGNSA. The V and J ends lost 5 bases and 5 bases respectively, with 12 bases between them. In DNA form, the CDR3 reads TGTGCCAGCAGCCGTACGGGGGTGGAGACCCAGTACTTC. It specifies CASSRTGVETQYF. Filled out from reference TRBV7-2 and TRBJ2-5, the complete variable domain reads GAGVSQSPSNKVTEKGKDVELRCDPISGHTALYWYRQSLGQGLEFLIYFQGNSAPDKSGLPSDRFSAERTGGSVSTLTIQRTQQEDSAVYLCASSRTGVETQYFGPGTRLLVL.

In its sample, this clonotype was seen many times. The chain combines TRBV5-1 with TRBJ2-2, with D perhaps TRBD1 (5 bases). CDR1 SGHRS and CDR2 YFSETQ come from the germline V gene. V lost 2 bases and J 0 bases, leaving 8 bases between the germline ends. The length of the CDR3 is 15 residues. The CDR3 DNA is TGCGCCAGCAGCTTTATGACAGCGAACACCGGGGAGCTGTTTTTT. Protein: CASSFMTANTGELFF. Full variable domain (remainder filled in from reference TRBV5-1 and TRBJ2-2): KAGVTQTPRYLIKTRGQQVTLSCSPISGHRSVSWYQQTPGQGLQFLFEYFSETQRNKGNFPGRFSGRQFSNSRSEMNVSTLELGDSALYLCASSFMTANTGELFFGEGSRLTVL.

This clonotype was recorded many times. This chain uses TRBV20-1 with TRBJ1-2; D is uncertain. Looked up from germline, CDR1 is DFQATT and CDR2 is SNEGSKA (reference sequence). With 3 bases removed from V and 6 bases from J, the gap between germline ends came to 5 bases. CDR3 length: 10 residues. The CDR3 DNA reads as TGCAGTGCTAGTAGGGATGGCTACACCTTC. Protein: CSASRDGYTF.

This clonotype was counted ten times or more. The rearrangement joins TRBV5-6 to TRBJ1-2; D call uncertain. CDR3 size: 13 residues. V was clipped by 8 bases and J by 3 bases, with 14 bases between them. The V gene's germline CDR1 is SGHDT and CDR2 YYEEEE. The CDR3 protein is CASRVREDYGYTF. The CDR3 DNA reads TGTGCCAGTCGGGTGCGGGAAGACTATGGCTACACCTTC.

This clonotype has a count of ten or more. The chain joins TRBV5-1 to TRBJ1-2, with a possible D match to TRBD1 (5 bases). Germline CDR1 is SGHRS and CDR2 is YFSETQ. CDR3 length: 15 residues. The V end lost 0 bases, the J end lost 1 base, and 10 bases lay between the germline ends. The CDR3 DNA is TGCGCCAGCAGCTTGGCTGGGGCCGTTAACTATGGCTACACCTTC. It encodes CASSLAGAVNYGYTF.

In its sample, this clonotype was seen many times. The V gene is TRBV28, the J gene TRBJ2-2, with no clear D. This CDR3 comprises 13 residues. The V and J ends lost 2 bases and 6 bases respectively, with 7 bases between them. Germline V gene lookup returns CDR1 MDHEN and CDR2 SYDVKM. CDR3 coding DNA: TGTGCCAGCAGTTTAAGGGCCCCCGGGGAGCTGTTTTTT. As protein: CASSLRAPGELFF.

The sample holds many counts of this clonotype. V is TRBV3-1 and J is TRBJ2-3; 7 nucleotides match TRBD2. The CDR3 is 14 amino acids. Germline-derived CDR1 and CDR2 are LGHDT and YNNKEL (reference sequence). V lost 4 bases, J lost 2 bases, and 3 bases stayed unmatched. For the CDR3, the DNA is TGTGCCAGCAGCCGGGGGGGGGTCACAGATACGCAGTATTTT. Residues: CASSRGGVTDTQYF.

This clonotype was detected many times. The chain employs TRBV19 and TRBJ1-2; D might be TRBD1 (5 bases). There are 14 residues in the CDR3. V was pared by 3 bases and J by 0 bases, with 8 bases between. Per germline, CDR1 LNHDA and CDR2 SQIVND (reference sequence). The DNA of the CDR3 is TGTGCCAGTAGTATGGGACTTGCTAACTATGGCTACACCTTC. Translating gives CASSMGLANYGYTF.

V usage is TRBV28 and J usage is TRBJ1-4, with TRBD1 matching 9 bases. CDR1 MDHEN and CDR2 SYDVKM come from the germline V gene. This CDR3 spans 16 amino acids. With V trimmed by 5 bases and J by 7 bases, 11 bases remained unmatched. The CDR3 sequence: CASSTRPGTGSEKLFF. DNA of the CDR3: TGTGCCAGCAGTACGCGACCCGGGACAGGGTCTGAAAAACTGTTTTTT.

This clonotype was picked up many times. V and J are TRBV6-1 and TRBJ2-7; D call uncertain. Trimming left V 6 bases short and J 4 bases short, with 13 bases between. The germline V gene encodes CDR1 MNHNS and CDR2 SASEGT. The CDR3 runs to 13 residues. CDR3 amino acids: CASSPQVMYEQYF. The CDR3 coding sequence is TGTGCCAGCAGCCCCCAGGTGATGTACGAGCAGTACTTC.